Listed below are T cell receptor beta chains from one sample, sequenced in a study of cytomegalovirus exposure and HLA in healthy donors. Clones were sequenced by immunoSEQ multiplex PCR, and TCRdb holds only the in-frame ones, with some missing. The sample yields some 260,000 clones, about 90% seen once. The sequencing sample was made of PBMCs. Receptors originate from a man between 18 and 35 years old in good health and CMV-seropositive. Both conserved end residues are part of each CDR3. D genes are given only for firm matches. Clone size is shown for a subset of rows, as once, few, many or a class of expanded clone.

j_call	clone_size	v_call	d_call	cdr3_aa	cdr3_nt
TRBJ2-7	NA	TRBV10-1	TRBD1	CASSRTTGGETYEQYF	TGCGCCAGCAGTAGAACTACAGGGGGCGAGACCTACGAGCAGTACTTC
TRBJ2-3	NA	TRBV11-2	NA	CASSLGRADPSTDTQYF	TGTGCCAGCAGCTTAGGGCGCGCGGATCCTAGCACAGATACGCAGTATTTT
TRBJ1-2	NA	TRBV19	NA	CASSRDAVLYGYTF	TGTGCCAGTAGCCGGGACGCCGTCCTCTATGGCTACACCTTC
TRBJ1-1	NA	TRBV10-3	TRBD1	CAISEQTGRTEAFF	TGTGCCATCAGTGAGCAGACAGGGCGCACTGAAGCTTTCTTT
TRBJ2-2	NA	TRBV10-3	TRBD1	CAIRLNRGDTGELFF	TGTGCCATCAGGCTAAACAGGGGGGACACCGGGGAGCTGTTTTTT
TRBJ1-4	NA	TRBV4-1	TRBD1	CASSQYHRGTNEKLFF	TGCGCCAGCAGCCAGTACCACAGGGGAACTAATGAAAAACTGTTTTTT
TRBJ2-7	NA	TRBV5-1	NA	CASSLGQGSEEQYF	TGCGCCAGCAGCTTGGGACAAGGGAGCGAAGAGCAGTACTTC
TRBJ2-1	few	TRBV15	TRBD2	CATSSSGLAGIYNEQFF	TGTGCCACCAGCAGCAGCGGACTAGCGGGAATATACAATGAGCAGTTCTTC
TRBJ1-1	NA	TRBV6-1	NA	CASNLPQGGTEAFF	TGTGCCAGCAATCTTCCACAGGGAGGCACTGAAGCTTTCTTT
TRBJ2-1	NA	TRBV11-2	NA	CASSLERNYNEQFF	TGTGCCAGCAGCTTAGAAAGGAACTACAATGAGCAGTTCTTC
TRBJ2-5	NA	TRBV11-2	TRBD2	CASSFLLAGGMRETQYF	TGTGCCAGCAGCTTCTTGCTAGCGGGAGGGATGAGAGAGACCCAGTACTTC
TRBJ1-5	NA	TRBV6-1	NA	CASKDSFNNQPQHF	TGTGCCAGCAAGGACAGCTTTAACAATCAGCCCCAGCATTTT
TRBJ2-1	NA	TRBV19	TRBD2	CASSLSGRPYNEQFF	TGTGCCAGTAGTCTTAGCGGGAGGCCTTACAATGAGCAGTTCTTC
TRBJ2-7	NA	TRBV13	NA	CASSYASYEQYF	TGTGCCAGCAGCTACGCTTCCTACGAGCAGTACTTC
TRBJ1-1	NA	TRBV6-1	NA	CASSGQVSEAFF	TGTGCCAGCAGTGGGCAGGTCTCGGAAGCTTTCTTT
TRBJ1-3	NA	TRBV5-1	TRBD1	CASSGTGGWSGNTIYF	TGCGCCAGCAGCGGGACAGGAGGTTGGTCTGGAAACACCATATATTTT
TRBJ2-2	NA	TRBV29-1	NA	CSVDGQLTGELFF	TGCAGCGTTGATGGACAGCTTACCGGGGAGCTGTTTTTT
TRBJ1-2	once	TRBV29-1	TRBD1	CSVEDRTGTNGYTF	TGCAGCGTTGAAGATCGGACAGGGACGAATGGCTACACCTTC
TRBJ1-3	NA	TRBV15	TRBD1	CATSTGVDGNTIYF	TGTGCCACTTCGACAGGGGTGGATGGAAACACCATATATTTT
TRBJ2-1	NA	TRBV4-1	TRBD2	CASSPHSGRGYNEQFF	TGCGCCAGCAGCCCCCACAGCGGGAGGGGTTACAATGAGCAGTTCTTC
TRBJ1-2	NA	TRBV4-1	TRBD1	CASSQGAPGAGGYGYGYTF	TGCGCCAGCAGCCAAGGAGCCCCAGGGGCAGGGGGCTATGGCTATGGCTACACCTTC
TRBJ2-7	NA	TRBV5-8	TRBD1	CASSLEGQGPYEQYF	TGTGCCAGCAGCTTAGAGGGACAGGGACCCTACGAGCAGTACTTC
TRBJ1-2	NA	TRBV7-8	TRBD1	CASSLGGDRAYGYTF	TGTGCCAGCAGCTTAGGAGGGGACAGGGCCTATGGCTACACCTTC
TRBJ2-1	NA	TRBV27	TRBD1	CASSTPRTGNNEQFF	TGTGCCAGCAGTACCCCCCGGACAGGCAACAATGAGCAGTTCTTC
TRBJ2-7	NA	TRBV29-1	TRBD1	CSVEDRALSYEQYF	TGCAGCGTCGAGGACAGGGCCCTCTCCTACGAGCAGTACTTC
TRBJ2-1	once	TRBV5-1	TRBD2	CASSLGFGLAGDSTYNEQFF	TGCGCCAGCAGCTTGGGGTTTGGACTAGCGGGAGATAGTACCTACAATGAGCAGTTCTTC
TRBJ2-6	once	TRBV27	NA	CASSSLSWGSISGANVLTF	TGTGCCAGCAGTTCTTTATCATGGGGGTCCATCTCTGGGGCCAACGTCCTGACTTTC
TRBJ1-3	once	TRBV29-1	NA	CSATLSRGRRNTIYF	TGCAGCGCGACCCTCAGCCGTGGGCGCAGAAACACCATATATTTT
TRBJ2-4	NA	TRBV6-4	NA	CASRTGPRAKNIQYF	TGTGCCAGCAGAACAGGTCCTCGAGCCAAAAACATTCAGTACTTC
TRBJ1-2	few	TRBV5-1	NA	CASSPDSNYGYTF	TGCGCCAGCAGCCCGGACAGTAACTATGGCTACACCTTC
TRBJ2-3	NA	TRBV2	TRBD2	CASSVTSGRASTDTQYF	TGTGCCAGCAGTGTTACTAGCGGGAGGGCCAGCACAGATACGCAGTATTTT
TRBJ2-7	once	TRBV7-9	NA	CASRRMTDPPGEQYF	TGTGCCAGCAGACGTATGACCGATCCCCCGGGGGAGCAGTACTTC
TRBJ2-7	NA	TRBV19	NA	CASREGASSYEQYF	TGTGCCAGTCGTGAGGGCGCTAGCTCCTACGAGCAGTACTTC
TRBJ2-7	NA	TRBV6-1	NA	CASSERGLRTYEQYF	TGTGCCAGCAGTGAACGTGGACTACGGACCTACGAGCAGTACTTC
TRBJ1-1	NA	TRBV27	TRBD1	CASSLLGDRGNTEAFF	TGTGCCAGCAGTTTATTAGGCGACAGGGGGAACACTGAAGCTTTCTTT
TRBJ2-1	NA	TRBV9	NA	CASSGSGSSYNEQFF	TGTGCCAGCAGCGGTAGCGGTTCCTCCTACAATGAGCAGTTCTTC
TRBJ2-7	NA	TRBV6-5	TRBD1	CASSYAGTGYEQYF	TGTGCCAGCAGTTACGCTGGGACAGGGTACGAGCAGTACTTC
TRBJ2-7	NA	TRBV5-1	NA	CASSLAIGQGSYEQYF	TGCGCCAGCAGCTTGGCCATAGGACAAGGGTCCTACGAGCAGTACTTC
TRBJ2-1	NA	TRBV30	NA	CAWSPTGNEQFF	TGTGCCTGGAGCCCCACTGGGAATGAGCAGTTCTTC
TRBJ2-3	NA	TRBV7-9	TRBD1	CASSLVWDSSTDTQYF	TGTGCCAGCAGCTTAGTGTGGGACAGTAGCACAGATACGCAGTATTTT
TRBJ1-1	NA	TRBV5-1	NA	CASRLLSRDTEAFF	TGCGCCAGCAGACTGCTTAGCCGGGACACTGAAGCTTTCTTT
TRBJ2-7	NA	TRBV30	NA	CAWARDGGLYEQYF	TGTGCCTGGGCCCGGGACGGAGGATTATACGAGCAGTACTTC
TRBJ2-1	few	TRBV7-6	NA	CASSFNGREQFF	TGTGCCAGCAGCTTCAATGGGAGAGAGCAGTTCTTC